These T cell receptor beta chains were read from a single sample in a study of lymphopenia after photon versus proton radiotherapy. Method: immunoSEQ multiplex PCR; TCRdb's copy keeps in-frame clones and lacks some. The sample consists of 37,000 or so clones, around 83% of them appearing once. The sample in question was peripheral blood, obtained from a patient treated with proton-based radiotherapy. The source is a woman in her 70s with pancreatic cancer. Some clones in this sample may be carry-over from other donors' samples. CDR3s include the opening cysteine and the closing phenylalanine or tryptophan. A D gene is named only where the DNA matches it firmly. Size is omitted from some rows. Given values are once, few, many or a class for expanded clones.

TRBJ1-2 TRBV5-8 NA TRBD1 TGTGCCAGCAGCTCGGGACAGGGCGGTTATGGCTACACCTTC CASSSGQGGYGYTF
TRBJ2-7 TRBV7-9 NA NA TGTGCCAGCAGTTATATGGACACCCCTGGCTACGAGCAGTACTTC CASSYMDTPGYEQYF
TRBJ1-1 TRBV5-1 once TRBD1 TGCGCCAGCAGCTGGGACAGACAGAACACTGAAGCTTTCTTT CASSWDRQNTEAFF
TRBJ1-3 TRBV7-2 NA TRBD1 TGTGCCAGCAGCTTAGATCCAGGGGGAGGAAACACCATATATTTT CASSLDPGGGNTIYF
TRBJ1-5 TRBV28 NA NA TGTGCCACAAGACAGCAAATCAGCAATCAGCCCCAGCATTTT CATRQQISNQPQHF
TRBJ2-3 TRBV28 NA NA TGTGCCAGCAGCTCAGGCTCCACAGATACGCAGTATTTT CASSSGSTDTQYF
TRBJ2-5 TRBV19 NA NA TGTGCCAGTAGCTACCGGGAAGAAGAGACCCAGTACTTC CASSYREEETQYF
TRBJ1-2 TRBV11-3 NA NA TGTGCCAGCAGCTTAAGGGTGAACTATGGCTACACCTTC CASSLRVNYGYTF
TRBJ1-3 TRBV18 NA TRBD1 TGTGCCAGCTCACCCTCGACAGGGGCTGGAAACACCATATATTTT CASSPSTGAGNTIYF
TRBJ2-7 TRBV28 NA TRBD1 TGTGCCAGCAGCTCTCCCGGACAGGCCAGCAAAATTTCCAAGCAGTACTTC CASSSPGQASKISKQYF
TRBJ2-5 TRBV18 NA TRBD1 TGTGCCAGCTCACCCCGTCCCGGGACAGACTCCCAAGAGACCCAGTACTTC CASSPRPGTDSQETQYF